This paragraph covers one T cell receptor beta chain sequence. Its antigen is unknown. Construction of the TCRbeta library involved unique molecular identifiers. Each CDR3 protein is one row after TCRdb ran MiXCR on the PCR reads. Among about 120,000 distinct CDR3 sequences listed, under 25% were seen once. This specimen belongs to a study of T-cell reconstitution after alpha-beta-depleted transplantation in children. Overall study findings and caveats: About two months after transplant, alpha-beta T cells reportedly came from several hundred expanded graft clones. Where some patients showed high TCRbeta diversity at day 60, it came from recipient T cells and thymic progenitors that had survived. Newly produced T cells mostly provided counts and TCRbeta diversity after one year, as hyperexpanded clones declined.

There are 15 residues in the CDR3. Looked up from germline, CDR1 is SGHDT and CDR2 is YYEEEE. The trim removed 4 bases at V and 6 bases at J, leaving 11 bases unmatched. The J gene is TRBJ1-2, the V gene TRBV5-6; 8 nucleotides match TRBD1. The sequence was collected from a male patient under 10 years old who had a stem cell transplant for chronic granulomatous disease, so the T cells may come from the graft donor. The material was PBMCs, mostly from graft donor cells, obtained 180 days after TCRalphabeta/CD19-depleted stem cell transplant. CDR3: CASSLRQGSWNGYTF. Written as DNA, the CDR3 is TGTGCCAGCAGCCTAAGACAGGGGAGTTGGAATGGCTACACCTTC.